The source of this T cell receptor (beta chain) is a study of blood T cells in healthy people across ages. The use of a sample-barcoded 5' primer and a J-beta primer mix characterized a second PCR of roughly 6 to 12 cycles. Each CDR3 protein gets one entry after TCRdb re-called the 5' RACE reads with MiXCR. Among some 1.8 million distinct CDR3 sequences listed, about two fifths were seen once. The CDR3 length is 15 residues. Trimming shortened V by 0 bases and J by 4 bases, and 10 bases separated the two germline ends. From germline, CDR1 is LGHNA and CDR2 YSLEER. This sequence joins TRBV4-3 and TRBJ1-5; the D is unclear. This receptor was taken from a human donor in good health. Sequencing was performed on blood. The CDR3 bases are TGCGCCAGCAGCCAAGATCCGCCGGGGAATCAGCCCCAGCATTTT. Translated, it gives CASSQDPPGNQPQHF.